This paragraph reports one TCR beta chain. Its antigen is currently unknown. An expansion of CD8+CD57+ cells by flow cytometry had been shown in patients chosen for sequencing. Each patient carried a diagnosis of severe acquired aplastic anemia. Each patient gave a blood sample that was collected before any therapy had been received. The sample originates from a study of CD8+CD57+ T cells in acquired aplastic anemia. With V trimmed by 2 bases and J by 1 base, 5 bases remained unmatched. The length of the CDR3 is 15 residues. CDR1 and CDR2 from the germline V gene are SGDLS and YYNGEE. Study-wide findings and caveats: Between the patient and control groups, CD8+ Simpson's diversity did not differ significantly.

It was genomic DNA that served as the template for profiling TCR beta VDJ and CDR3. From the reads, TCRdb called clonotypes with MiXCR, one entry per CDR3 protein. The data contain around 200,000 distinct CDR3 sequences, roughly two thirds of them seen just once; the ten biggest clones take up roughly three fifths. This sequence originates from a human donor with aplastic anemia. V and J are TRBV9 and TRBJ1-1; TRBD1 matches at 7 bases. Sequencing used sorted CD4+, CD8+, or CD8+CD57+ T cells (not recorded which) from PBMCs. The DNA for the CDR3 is TGTGCCAGCAGCGTTCTAACAGGGGAGAACACTGAAGCTTTCTTT. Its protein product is CASSVLTGENTEAFF.